The 21 T cell receptor beta chains in this list originate from one sample, sequenced in a study of blood T cell repertoires in COVID-19 (dated by TCRdb to between 2020 and 2021). The method was the immunoSEQ multiplex PCR assay. What TCRdb holds here is the immuneACCESS table cut down to in-frame rearrangements. Part of the clones is not present; checked against another copy, under half of the missing clones reflect an unresolved V gene, and the others are unexplained. The sample has almost 350,000 clones on record, roughly 86% of them singletons. The top ten constitute 0.85% to 1.3% of the sample. The sequencing sample was made of PBMCs or T cells enriched from blood (not recorded which). These receptors were obtained from a young woman who had been exposed to COVID-19.

The rearrangement uses TRBV28 and TRBJ2-1, with unresolved D. CDR3 length: 14 amino acids. Per germline, CDR1 MDHEN and CDR2 SYDVKM. V gave up 5 bases and J gave up 6 bases, with 14 bases separating them. The CDR3 DNA reads as TGTGCCAGCAGTGCCCCCTCGGTCGCCAATGAGCAGTTCTTC. It is translated as CASSAPSVANEQFF.

The gene calls are TRBV9 and TRBJ1-4; 7 bases fit TRBD1. The CDR3 totals 15 residues. V was clipped by 0 bases and J by 5 bases; unmatched bases: 4. From germline, CDR1 is SGDLS and CDR2 YYNGEE. The CDR3 loop reads CASSVGSRGNEKLFF. The CDR3 region has the DNA TGTGCCAGCAGCGTAGGGAGCAGGGGGAATGAAAAACTGTTTTTT.

The table lists this clone with a count of one. The chain uses TRBV12-5 and TRBJ1-1; D ambiguous. The CDR3 has 14 amino acids. The germline V gene has CDR1 LGHNT and CDR2 FRNRAP. Trimming pared 1 base from V and 4 bases from J, leaving 10 bases between. The CDR3 region is CASGLATRTTEAFF. The CDR3 DNA sequence: TGTGCTAGTGGTTTGGCTACTAGGACCACTGAAGCTTTCTTT.

This chain uses TRBV15 with TRBJ2-7; 10 bases line up with TRBD1. Germline-derived CDR1 and CDR2 are LNHNV and YYDKDF (reference sequence). With 1 base clipped from V and 5 bases from J, the junction kept 8 bases outside the gene matches. The CDR3 is 16 residues long. CDR3 bases: TGTGCCACCAGCAGAGGTGGGACAGGGGCGCTCGACGAGCAGTACTTC. Amino acid sequence: CATSRGGTGALDEQYF.

J is TRBJ2-7 and V is TRBV2, with 14 positions matching TRBD2. This CDR3 comprises 17 residues. V lost 4 bases, J lost 5 bases, and 10 bases stayed unmatched. The V gene's germline CDR1 is SNHLY and CDR2 FYNNEI. CDR3 sequence (DNA): TGTGCCAGCAGTGCACCGGGACTAGCGGGAGTTATACACGAGCAGTACTTC. It yields the protein CASSAPGLAGVIHEQYF.

The sample holds a few counts of this clone. This rearrangement joins TRBV19 to TRBJ1-1, with 9 bases matching TRBD1. The germline V gene encodes CDR1 LNHDA and CDR2 SQIVND (reference sequence). The CDR3 loop spans 17 amino acids. V was pared by 4 bases and J by 4 bases, with 13 bases of the junction left unmatched. The CDR3, as DNA: TGTGCCAGTAGTAACCTACCAGGACAGGGGAAGGGCACTGAAGCTTTCTTT. It encodes CASSNLPGQGKGTEAFF. Drawing the rest from reference TRBV19 and TRBJ1-1, the complete variable domain is DGGITQSPKYLFRKEGQNVTLSCEQNLNHDAMYWYRQDPGQGLRLIYYSQIVNDFQKGDIAEGYSVSREKKESFPLTVTSAQKNPTAFYLCASSNLPGQGKGTEAFFGQGTRLTVV.

V and J are TRBV7-8 and TRBJ2-6; the D gene is possibly TRBD1 (6 bases). The CDR3 runs 15 residues. V was trimmed by 5 bases and J by 2 bases, leaving 10 bases between them. The germline CDR1 and CDR2 sequences are SGHVS and FQNEAQ. The CDR3 is CASSQNRAGANVLTF. The CDR3, as DNA: TGTGCCAGCAGCCAAAACAGGGCTGGGGCCAACGTCCTGACTTTC.

The chain couples TRBV19 to TRBJ1-2, with 9 bases lining up with TRBD1. The length of the CDR3 is 14 residues. V was pared by 5 bases and J by 6 bases, with 7 bases of the junction left unmatched. Germline values: CDR1 LNHDA, CDR2 SQIVND (reference sequence). CDR3 amino acids: CASSLGTGFDGYTF. The DNA of the CDR3 is TGTGCCAGTAGTCTCGGGACAGGGTTCGATGGCTACACCTTC.

This clone was counted once. This rearrangement joins TRBV10-1 to TRBJ2-1, with 7 nucleotides matching TRBD2. Germline V gene sequence: CDR1 WNHNN, CDR2 SYGVQD (reference sequence). Losses at the gene ends were 3 bases for V and 3 bases for J; bases not matched to a gene: 8. The CDR3 runs 16 residues. CDR3 nucleotides: TGCGCCAGCAGTGATTGGGGGGAGGGAAGCTACAATGAGCAGTTCTTC. Encoded protein: CASSDWGEGSYNEQFF.

The chain combines TRBV2 with TRBJ2-7; D gene uncertain. The length of the CDR3 is 13 residues. V was pared by 6 bases and J by 0 bases, with 9 bases between. Germline assignment: CDR1 SNHLY and CDR2 FYNNEI. DNA of the CDR3: TGTGCCAGCAGAGTGGGCACCTCCTACGAGCAGTACTTC. As protein: CASRVGTSYEQYF.

The chain couples TRBV6-5 to TRBJ2-5, with 11 bases identical to TRBD2. V shed 1 base, J shed 4 bases, and the junction held 2 bases outside the gene matches. This CDR3 comprises 15 residues. Germline CDR1 and CDR2: MNHEY and SVGAGI. CDR3 amino acids: CASSYLGLAAETQYF. CDR3 in DNA: TGTGCCAGCAGTTACTTGGGACTAGCGGCAGAGACCCAGTACTTC.

Concerning this clone: This specimen includes other DNA sequences encoding the same CDR3. This chain connects TRBV24-1 to TRBJ1-4, with TRBD1 as a possible D gene (5 bases). Trimming left V 5 bases short and J 5 bases short, with 8 bases between. Germline values: CDR1 KGHDR, CDR2 SFDVKD. The CDR3 extends over 13 amino acids. CDR3 coding DNA: TGTGCCACCAGTGTCCCAGGGAATGAAAAACTGTTTTTT. Its translation: CATSVPGNEKLFF.

In its sample, this clone was seen once. The rearrangement links TRBV12-5 to TRBJ2-3; 8 bases line up with TRBD2. V gave up 3 bases and J gave up 2 bases; unmatched junction bases: 7. Germline values: CDR1 LGHNT, CDR2 FRNRAP. The CDR3 runs to 16 residues. DNA for the CDR3: TGTGCTAGTGGTTTCCGGGGGGGGTCCCTCACAGATACGCAGTATTTT. The encoded protein is CASGFRGGSLTDTQYF.

The chain joins TRBV5-1 to TRBJ1-1, with 9 nucleotides matching TRBD1. Germline lookup yields CDR1 SGHRS and CDR2 YFSETQ. V was clipped by 4 bases and J by 5 bases; unmatched bases: 9. This CDR3 is built from 15 residues. In DNA form, the CDR3 reads TGCGCCAGCAGCCCCTTGTGGACAGGGGAAACTGAAGCTTTCTTT. Protein sequence: CASSPLWTGETEAFF.

V and J are TRBV28 and TRBJ1-6; TRBD1 might be the D (6 bases). The length of the CDR3 is 14 residues. Deletions cut 8 bases from V and 0 bases from J, with 8 bases between. Germline V gene lookup returns CDR1 MDHEN and CDR2 SYDVKM. CDR3 protein: CASVQGSYNSPLHF. CDR3 nucleotide sequence: TGTGCCAGCGTACAGGGCTCCTATAATTCACCCCTCCACTTT.

V usage is TRBV12-3 or TRBV12-4 and J usage is TRBJ2-1, with 10 positions matching TRBD2. CDR3 length equals 13 residues. Trimming cost V 5 bases and J 14 bases; bases outside gene matches: 9. The CDR3: CASSPEAGGPEFF. The CDR3 coding sequence is TGTGCCAGCAGTCCTGAAGCGGGAGGGCCGGAGTTCTTC.

This clone was picked up a small number of times. V is TRBV4-2 and J is TRBJ1-1; D is unresolved. The CDR3 runs 12 residues. Trimming left V 3 bases short and J 7 bases short, with 9 bases between. The V gene's germline CDR1 is LGHNA and CDR2 YNFKEQ. The chain's CDR3 is CASSQLSDEAFF. The DNA for the CDR3 is TGTGCCAGCAGCCAGCTTTCAGATGAAGCTTTCTTT.

The V call is TRBV27, the J call TRBJ1-4, with D perhaps TRBD1 (6 bases). CDR3 length: 15 residues. Germline V CDR1 and CDR2: MNHEY, SMNVEV (reference sequence). Trimming took 7 bases from V and 4 from J, leaving 16 bases between them. CDR3 DNA sequence: TGTGCCAGCACGAGGTGGGGGCTGGGTAATGAAAAACTGTTTTTT. Translating it yields CASTRWGLGNEKLFF.

This chain uses TRBV12-5 with TRBJ1-3; perhaps TRBD1 as D (6 bases). The germline gives CDR1 LGHNT, CDR2 FRNRAP. The CDR3 is 18 residues long. V was shortened by 5 bases and J by 0 bases, with 20 bases between the two germline ends. DNA of the CDR3: TGTGCTAGTGGTCCGCACTCCAGGGGAATCGGCTCTGGAAACACCATATATTTT. Translating gives CASGPHSRGIGSGNTIYF.

The genes are TRBV2 and TRBJ2-3, with TRBD1 identical over 8 bases. The CDR3 loop spans 11 amino acids. The germline gives CDR1 SNHLY, CDR2 FYNNEI. V dropped 10 bases and J dropped 9; count of bases not matched to a gene: 6. Written as DNA, the CDR3 is TGTGCCACCCATGGACAGGGAACGCAGTATTTT. It is translated as CATHGQGTQYF.

The V and J genes are TRBV7-3 and TRBJ1-3; weak D call: TRBD1 (5 bases). The V end lost 2 bases, the J end lost 4 bases, and 6 bases lay between the germline ends. Looked up from germline, CDR1 is SGHTA and CDR2 is FQGTGA. This CDR3 spans 13 amino acids. The CDR3 region has the DNA TGTGCCAGCAGCTTAGCAGGGGGAAACACCATATATTTT. As protein: CASSLAGGNTIYF.